The 30 T cell receptor beta chains presented below share a single source sample, sequenced in a study of early T cells in non-severe SARS-CoV-2 infection. TCRdb ran MiXCR on the 5' RACE reads and lists one entry per CDR3 protein. This table has 66,000 or so distinct CDR3 sequences, 13% appearing once. Sequenced sample: whole blood. The receptors here all came from an adult who was a healthcare worker with PCR-confirmed SARS-CoV-2 infection or an uninfected control (not recorded which).

This sequence joins TRBV29-1 and TRBJ2-5; TRBD2 matches 13 bases. V shed 7 bases and J 4 bases; nucleotides not matched to a gene: 3. Germline CDR1 SQVTM, CDR2 ANQGSEA. The CDR3 loop spans 13 amino acids. CDR3 nucleotide sequence: TGCAGCGCACGACTAGCGGGAGGAGAGACCCAGTACTTC. Its protein product is CSARLAGGETQYF. Combining the CDR3 with reference TRBV29-1 and TRBJ2-5 gives the whole variable domain SAVISQKPSRDICQRGTSLTIQCQVDSQVTMMFWYRQQPGQSLTLIATANQGSEATYESGFVIDKFPISRPNLTFSTLTVSNMSPEDSSIYLCSARLAGGETQYFGPGTRLLVL.

This clonotype was counted a few times. The chain is built from TRBV5-1 and TRBJ1-2; D perhaps matches TRBD1 (5 bases). Germline assignment: CDR1 SGHRS and CDR2 YFSETQ. Trimming removed 8 bases at V and 4 bases at J, with 15 bases between. This CDR3 has 13 residues. The CDR3 DNA reads TGCGCCAGTCAACCGGGACCTTCCTATGGCTACACCTTC. This gives the protein CASQPGPSYGYTF.

In this sample, this clonotype turned up a few times. The rearrangement uses TRBV29-1 and TRBJ1-1; the D is unclear. This CDR3 is built from 13 residues. V was shortened by 7 bases and J by 7 bases, with 19 bases between the two germline ends. Germline CDR1 and CDR2: SQVTM and ANQGSEA. The CDR3 DNA sequence: TGCAGCGCCACAAACTCGGGCATTCTTGAAGCTTTCTTT. Amino acids: CSATNSGILEAFF. Full variable domain (outside the CDR3, taken from reference TRBV29-1 and TRBJ1-1): SAVISQKPSRDICQRGTSLTIQCQVDSQVTMMFWYRQQPGQSLTLIATANQGSEATYESGFVIDKFPISRPNLTFSTLTVSNMSPEDSSIYLCSATNSGILEAFFGQGTRLTVV.

This clonotype was found many times. V and J are TRBV15 and TRBJ2-7, with a tentative D call TRBD2 (6 bases). The germline CDR1 and CDR2 sequences are LNHNV and YYDKDF (reference sequence). The CDR3 loop spans 15 amino acids. Trimming shortened V by 0 bases and J by 7 bases, and 16 bases separated the two germline ends. The CDR3 here is CATSRDRGTVDEQYF. CDR3 bases: TGTGCCACCAGCAGAGATCGCGGGACGGTGGATGAGCAGTACTTC.

This clonotype has a count of ten or more. This chain links TRBV28 with TRBJ2-3; 14 nucleotides line up with TRBD2. The germline V gene encodes CDR1 MDHEN and CDR2 SYDVKM. Unmatched junction bases numbered 11, after V lost 4 bases and J lost 2 bases. There are 19 residues in the CDR3. CDR3 bases: TGTGCCAGCAGTTCCCCTGGGACTAGCGGGAGAGGGTACACAGATACGCAGTATTTT. Protein product: CASSSPGTSGRGYTDTQYF.

V gene TRBV28 combines with J gene TRBJ1-2; the D gene is possibly TRBD1 (5 bases). V was trimmed by 8 bases and J by 8 bases, leaving 15 bases between them. Looked up from germline, CDR1 is MDHEN and CDR2 is SYDVKM. The CDR3 runs to 12 residues. CDR3 protein: CASLGQDSGYTF. Written as DNA, the CDR3 is TGTGCCAGCTTAGGACAAGACTCGGGCTACACCTTC.

The V and J genes are TRBV5-1 and TRBJ2-3; D unresolved. This CDR3 is built from 15 residues. Trimming left V 0 bases short and J 0 bases short, with 8 bases between. In germline, CDR1 is SGHRS, CDR2 YFSETQ. CDR3 sequence reads: CASSLALRSTDTQYF. The CDR3 DNA is TGCGCCAGCAGCTTGGCCCTGAGAAGCACAGATACGCAGTATTTT.

This clonotype was recorded a few times. This chain joins TRBV19 and TRBJ1-5, with 8 bases matching TRBD1. Germline V gives CDR1 LNHDA, CDR2 SQIVND (reference sequence). V lost 5 bases and J lost 7; bases outside the gene matches: 13. The length of the CDR3 is 16 residues. CDR3 bases: TGTGCCAGTAGTCACCTCCAGGACAGGGCGACGCAGCCCCAGCATTTT. This codes for CASSHLQDRATQPQHF.

Only a few counts were recorded for this clonotype. The rearrangement joins TRBV3-1 to TRBJ1-4; 7 bases fit TRBD1. V lost 2 bases and J lost 4; bases outside the gene matches: 4. In germline, CDR1 is LGHDT, CDR2 YNNKEL (reference sequence). The CDR3 totals 15 residues. CDR3 DNA: TGTGCCAGCAGCCAAATGACAGGGCGTAATGAAAAACTGTTTTTT. Translation: CASSQMTGRNEKLFF.

The sample holds many counts of this clonotype. V is TRBV29-1 and J is TRBJ2-1; TRBD2 agrees at 11 bases. CDR3 size: 16 residues. V shed 1 base and J 8 bases; nucleotides not matched to a gene: 10. Germline-derived CDR1 and CDR2 are SQVTM and ANQGSEA. CDR3 DNA: TGCAGCGTTGAAGGAGGAACTAGCGGGAGTTTCCATGAGCAGTTCTTC. Its protein is CSVEGGTSGSFHEQFF.

This clonotype was seen more than once but under ten times. J is TRBJ1-3 and V is TRBV3-1; D gene uncertain. Germline values: CDR1 LGHDT, CDR2 YNNKEL (reference sequence). This CDR3 comprises 14 residues. V was trimmed by 1 base and J by 0 bases, leaving 4 bases between them. Written as DNA, the CDR3 is TGTGCCAGCAGCCAAGGAAACTCTGGAAACACCATATATTTT. Residues: CASSQGNSGNTIYF.

This clonotype was counted between two and nine times. The V and J genes are TRBV28 and TRBJ2-3, with TRBD2 matching over 11 bases. Germline assignment: CDR1 MDHEN and CDR2 SYDVKM. The CDR3 sequence is 19 residues long. V shed 3 bases and J 2 bases; nucleotides not matched to a gene: 13. DNA for the CDR3: TGTGCCAGCAGTTTTCAGCTAGCGGGAGGTAACCTTTACACAGATACGCAGTATTTT. Its protein is CASSFQLAGGNLYTDTQYF.

This clonotype was observed at least ten times. The chain is built from TRBV7-2 and TRBJ1-1; D gene uncertain. This CDR3 is 12 amino acids long. Germline V gene sequence: CDR1 SGHTA, CDR2 FQGNSA. Trimming took off 8 bases at V and 0 bases at J, with 7 bases between the two ends. This chain's CDR3 is CASSRMNTEAFF. The CDR3 DNA reads TGTGCCAGCTCCAGGATGAACACTGAAGCTTTCTTT.

The chain is built from TRBV19 and TRBJ2-5, with a possible D match to TRBD2 (5 bases). V lost 4 bases and J 1 base, leaving 13 bases between the germline ends. In germline, CDR1 is LNHDA, CDR2 SQIVND (reference sequence). The CDR3 loop spans 15 amino acids. The CDR3: CASSTARGSQETQYF. The CDR3 region has the DNA TGTGCCAGTAGTACCGCAAGAGGGTCCCAAGAGACCCAGTACTTC.

This chain connects TRBV28 to TRBJ2-5; 8 bases align to TRBD2. The CDR3 length is 18 residues. The germline V gene encodes CDR1 MDHEN and CDR2 SYDVKM. The J segment lost 4 bases and the V segment lost 6 bases, leaving 19 bases of the junction unmatched. The CDR3 region is CASSQLRKAGRAGETQYF. CDR3 DNA: TGTGCCAGCAGCCAACTTCGGAAAGCCGGGAGGGCGGGAGAGACCCAGTACTTC.

The table lists this clonotype with a few counts. The chain has TRBV24-1 and TRBJ1-1; D is unclear. The V gene lost 2 bases and the J gene lost 11 bases, with 14 bases spanning the gap. In germline, CDR1 is KGHDR, CDR2 SFDVKD. The CDR3 runs 13 residues. The CDR3 reads CATSDSGEDSAFF. The CDR3 region has the DNA TGTGCCACCAGTGATTCCGGGGAAGATAGCGCTTTCTTT.

V is TRBV7-3 and J is TRBJ2-3, with TRBD1 as a possible D gene (6 bases). The CDR3 runs 13 residues. The germline V and J ends were trimmed by 6 bases and 3 bases, with 10 bases remaining between them. The germline gives CDR1 SGHTA, CDR2 FQGTGA. The CDR3 loop is CASRVQGTDTQYF. DNA for the CDR3: TGTGCCAGCAGAGTTCAGGGGACAGATACGCAGTATTTT.

This clonotype was seen ten or more times. The chain recombines TRBV27 with TRBJ2-1; 13 bases agree with TRBD2. Trimming took 5 bases from V and 7 from J; bases not matched to a gene: 8. Germline V CDR1 and CDR2: MNHEY, SMNVEV (reference sequence). CDR3 size: 16 residues. Written as DNA, the CDR3 is TGTGCCAGCAGTGCGCGACTAGCGGGAGGTAATAATGAGCAGTTCTTC. Translation gives CASSARLAGGNNEQFF.

This clonotype was seen ten or more times. The rearrangement links TRBV12-5 to TRBJ2-1; D is perhaps TRBD2 (5 bases). The CDR3 loop spans 17 amino acids. V was pared by 0 bases and J by 3 bases, with 15 bases between. Germline-derived CDR1 and CDR2 are LGHNT and FRNRAP. In nucleotides, the CDR3 is TGTGCTAGTGGTTTGGTAAAGGCTAGCCGTAGCTACAATGAGCAGTTCTTC. Translation gives CASGLVKASRSYNEQFF.

This clonotype was detected ten times or more. The chain links TRBV20-1 to TRBJ1-1; D not certain. This CDR3 comprises 14 residues. Looked up from germline, CDR1 is DFQATT and CDR2 is SNEGSKA (reference sequence). Trimming cost V 7 bases and J 0 bases, with 15 bases left between them. CDR3 sequence: CSGEGGGMNTEAFF. CDR3 sequence (DNA): TGCAGTGGGGAGGGTGGAGGCATGAACACTGAAGCTTTCTTT.

This clonotype qualifies as medium-sized. This chain links TRBV6-2 or TRBV6-3 with TRBJ2-2; 9 positions match TRBD1. Germline assignment: CDR1 MNHEY and CDR2 SVGEGT. The trim removed 0 bases at V and 6 bases at J, leaving 8 bases unmatched. There are 17 residues in the CDR3. The CDR3 nucleotides are TGTGCCAGCAGTTACTCCGGGACAGGGAGTATCGCCGGGGAGCTGTTTTTT. Protein: CASSYSGTGSIAGELFF.

This clonotype was recorded a few times. CDR3 region: CASSLDASGRAIGTDTQYF. CDR3 nucleotide sequence: TGTGCCAGCAGCTTGGACGCTAGCGGGAGGGCCATTGGGACAGATACGCAGTATTTT. The chain combines TRBV5-4 with TRBJ2-3; 12 bases are a match to TRBD2. The length of the CDR3 is 19 residues. V trimming: 0 bases; J trimming: 3 bases; junction bases outside the gene matches: 11. CDR1 is SGHNT, CDR2 YYREEE, per germline (reference sequence).

This clonotype was detected only a few times. The chain has TRBV14 and TRBJ1-2; 8 nucleotides match TRBD1. V lost 4 bases and J lost 4; bases outside the gene matches: 2. This CDR3 comprises 13 residues. Germline CDR1 SGHDN, CDR2 FVKESK. CDR3 in amino acids: CASSRDRGYGYTF. Here the CDR3 DNA reads TGTGCCAGCAGCCGAGACAGGGGCTATGGCTACACCTTC.

The chain is built from TRBV5-4 and TRBJ1-6; 9 bases fit TRBD1. CDR3 size: 15 residues. The ends lost 4 bases at V and 6 bases at J; junction bases unmatched: 5. The germline V gene encodes CDR1 SGHNT and CDR2 YYREEE (reference sequence). The DNA for the CDR3 is TGTGCCAGCAGCCGACCGGGACAGGGTAATTCACCCCTCCACTTT. It translates to CASSRPGQGNSPLHF.

This clonotype was counted many times. This chain connects TRBV20-1 to TRBJ1-1; weak D call: TRBD1 (6 bases). This CDR3 region has 12 residues. The germline gives CDR1 DFQATT, CDR2 SNEGSKA (reference sequence). Trimming cost V 4 bases and J 6 bases, with 12 bases left between them. Written as DNA, the CDR3 is TGCAGTGCTACCCAGGGGAGATCTGAAGCTTTCTTT. Protein sequence: CSATQGRSEAFF.

This clonotype was counted at least ten times. The rearrangement links TRBV7-3 to TRBJ2-1; 10 bases are a match to TRBD2. The V and J ends lost 6 bases and 8 bases, in that order; junction bases with no gene match: 4. The germline V gene has CDR1 SGHTA and CDR2 FQGTGA. The CDR3 is made up of 13 amino acids. The CDR3 DNA reads TGTGCCAGCAGTAAAGCGGGAGGGGATGAGCAGTTCTTC. It translates to CASSKAGGDEQFF.

The V call is TRBV24-1, the J call TRBJ2-7; a possible D gene is TRBD1 (5 bases). There are 17 residues in the CDR3. The germline V gene encodes CDR1 KGHDR and CDR2 SFDVKD. Trimming took 1 base from V and 2 from J, leaving 17 bases between them. This chain's CDR3 is CATSDFFQGQEPYEQYF. DNA for the CDR3: TGTGCCACCAGTGATTTCTTCCAGGGCCAGGAACCCTACGAGCAGTACTTC.

This clonotype was seen a handful of times. This chain links TRBV4-2 with TRBJ2-5, with 10 positions matching TRBD1. V gave up 0 bases and J gave up 6 bases; unmatched junction bases: 1. This CDR3 has 14 amino acids. CDR1 is LGHNA and CDR2 is YNFKEQ in the germline V gene. The CDR3 nucleotides read TGTGCCAGCAGCCAAGAGGGACAGGGGAAGACCCAGTACTTC. Its translation is CASSQEGQGKTQYF.

In this sample, this clonotype turned up many times. The chain combines TRBV4-1 with TRBJ2-2, with unresolved D. CDR3 length: 15 residues. Per the germline V gene, CDR1 is MGHRA and CDR2 is YSYEKL. V lost 0 bases and J lost 5, with 10 bases in between. CDR3 in amino acids: CASSQEGQLTGELFF. The CDR3 region has the DNA TGCGCCAGCAGCCAAGAAGGTCAACTTACCGGGGAGCTGTTTTTT.

This clonotype has a count of ten or more. The V gene is TRBV5-6, the J gene TRBJ2-2, with TRBD2 matching 15 bases. This CDR3 region has 16 residues. CDR1 is SGHDT, CDR2 YYEEEE, per germline. Trimming cost V 4 bases and J 4 bases; bases outside gene matches: 2. CDR3 in DNA: TGTGCCAGCAGCCCGGGACTAGCGGGAGGCACCGGGGAGCTGTTTTTT. Protein sequence: CASSPGLAGGTGELFF.